A single T cell receptor (beta chain) is shown here with its context. Its antigen is unidentified. The CDR3 consists of 15 residues. Between the trimmed V and J ends, which lost 0 bases and 5 bases, there was a span of 13 bases. In germline, CDR1 is SGHTA, CDR2 FQGNSA. Caucasian, healthy and from Russia, the donors were aged between about 6 and 100. The data are from a study of blood T cells in healthy people across ages. Findings and limits, study-wide: Any conclusive comparison of naive versus antigen-experienced cells was prevented by using unsorted PBMCs.

A second PCR of roughly 7 to 11 cycles used a sample-barcoded 5' primer and a J-beta primer mix. TCRdb reanalysed the 5' RACE reads using MiXCR and keeps one entry per CDR3 protein. The table records about 650,000 distinct CDR3 sequences, roughly 32% of them present only once. This chain uses TRBV7-2 with TRBJ1-2; D is uncertain. The source material was blood. This receptor was taken from an elderly woman in good health. CDR3 coding DNA: TGTGCCAGCAGCTTAGCTGAGCAGCGAGGGTATGGCTACACCTTC. It encodes CASSLAEQRGYGYTF.